This T cell receptor beta chain was found in a study of cytomegalovirus exposure and HLA in healthy donors. Study details: In a later analysis, the 100 to 150 validation repertoires were reported to have used the same platform as the 550 to 850 first-cohort repertoires. The study's findings and limits: Reports credit the classifier with highly specific, highly sensitive diagnosis of cytomegalovirus status.

This CDR3 has 12 residues. Germline V gene data show CDR1 as SNHLY and CDR2 as FYNNEI. The V gene lost 6 bases and the J gene lost 4 bases, with 9 bases spanning the gap. Using immunoSEQ multiplex PCR, the repertoire was profiled, and TCRdb retains in-frame clones only, with some absent. The data show about 150,000 clones, with 85% to 90% seen just once and about 3.5% held by the top ten. As for this clone: Its target is not known.

The material sequenced was PBMCs. J is TRBJ1-2 and V is TRBV2; possibly TRBD1 for D (5 bases). This TCR came from a woman younger than 30 in good health and CMV-seropositive. The CDR3 bases are TGTGCCAGCAGAGACAGTCCCTATGGCTACACCTTC. It codes for CASRDSPYGYTF.